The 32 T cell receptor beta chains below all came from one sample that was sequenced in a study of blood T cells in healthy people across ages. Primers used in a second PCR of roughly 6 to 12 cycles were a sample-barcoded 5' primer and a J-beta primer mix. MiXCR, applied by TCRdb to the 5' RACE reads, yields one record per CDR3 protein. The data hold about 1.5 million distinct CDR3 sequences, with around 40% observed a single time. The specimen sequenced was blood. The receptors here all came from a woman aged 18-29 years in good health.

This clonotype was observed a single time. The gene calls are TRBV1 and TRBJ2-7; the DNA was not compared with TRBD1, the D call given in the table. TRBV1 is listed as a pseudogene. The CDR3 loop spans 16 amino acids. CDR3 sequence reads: CTSSQSIRDVAYEQYF. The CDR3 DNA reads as TGCACCAGCAGCCAGTCAATCCGGGACGTTGCCTACGAGCAGTACTTC.

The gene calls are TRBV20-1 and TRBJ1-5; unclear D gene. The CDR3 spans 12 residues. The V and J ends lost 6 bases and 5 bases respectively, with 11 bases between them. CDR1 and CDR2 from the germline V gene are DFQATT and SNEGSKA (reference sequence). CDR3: CSASTRDQPQHF. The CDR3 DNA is TGCAGTGCAAGCACAAGGGATCAGCCCCAGCATTTT.

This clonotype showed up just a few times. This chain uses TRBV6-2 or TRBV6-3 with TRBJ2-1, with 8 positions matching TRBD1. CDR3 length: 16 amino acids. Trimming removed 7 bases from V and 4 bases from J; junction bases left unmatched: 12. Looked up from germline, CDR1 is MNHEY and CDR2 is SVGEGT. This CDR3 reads CASTGGQRYGYNEQFF. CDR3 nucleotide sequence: TGTGCCAGCACAGGGGGCCAGAGATACGGGTACAATGAGCAGTTCTTC.

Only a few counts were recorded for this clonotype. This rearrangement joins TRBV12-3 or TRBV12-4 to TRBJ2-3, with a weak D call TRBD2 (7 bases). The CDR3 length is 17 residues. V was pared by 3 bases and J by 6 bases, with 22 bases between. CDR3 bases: TGTGCCAGCAGTTTTGGGACACGCGGCGGGGGAACGGATACGCAGTATTTT. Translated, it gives CASSFGTRGGGTDTQYF.

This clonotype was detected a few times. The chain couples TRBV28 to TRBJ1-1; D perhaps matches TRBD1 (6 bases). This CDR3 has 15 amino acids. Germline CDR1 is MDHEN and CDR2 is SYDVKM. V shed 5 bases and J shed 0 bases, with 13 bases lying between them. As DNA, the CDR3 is TGTGCCAGCAGTCTTCCGGGACAACTGAACACTGAAGCTTTCTTT. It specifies CASSLPGQLNTEAFF.

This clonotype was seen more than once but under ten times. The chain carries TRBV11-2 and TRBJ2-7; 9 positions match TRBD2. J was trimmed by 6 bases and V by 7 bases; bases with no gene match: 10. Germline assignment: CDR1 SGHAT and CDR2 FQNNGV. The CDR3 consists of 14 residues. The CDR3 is CASNRWGTSTEQYF. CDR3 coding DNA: TGTGCCAGCAACCGGTGGGGGACTAGCACCGAGCAGTACTTC.

In DNA, the CDR3 is TGTGCCAGCACCACTAGGGAGTCGATTCTACCCCAGCATTTT. It is translated as CASTTRESILPQHF. V gene TRBV7-6 combines with J gene TRBJ1-5; the D is unclear. The V end lost 7 bases, the J end lost 10 bases, and 20 bases lay between the germline ends. CDR3 length: 14 residues. Germline V gene sequence: CDR1 SGHVS, CDR2 FNYEAQ.

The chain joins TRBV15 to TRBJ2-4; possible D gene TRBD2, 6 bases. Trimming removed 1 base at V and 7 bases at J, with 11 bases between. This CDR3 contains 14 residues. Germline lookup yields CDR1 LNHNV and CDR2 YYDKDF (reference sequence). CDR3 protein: CATSRAGEVNIQYF. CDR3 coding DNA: TGTGCCACCAGCAGAGCCGGGGAGGTCAACATTCAGTACTTC.

CDR3 sequence (DNA): TGTGCCAGCACCGTCCCTAGCACAGATACGCAGTATTTT. This encodes CASTVPSTDTQYF. The chain uses TRBV2 and TRBJ2-3; D remains ambiguous. The V and J ends lost 7 bases and 0 bases respectively, with 8 bases between them. This CDR3 region has 13 residues. Germline V lookup: CDR1 SNHLY, CDR2 FYNNEI.

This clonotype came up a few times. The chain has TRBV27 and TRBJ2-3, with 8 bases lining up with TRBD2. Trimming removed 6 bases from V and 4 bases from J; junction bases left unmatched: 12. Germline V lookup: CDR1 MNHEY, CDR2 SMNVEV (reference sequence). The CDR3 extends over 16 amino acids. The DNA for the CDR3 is TGTGCCAGCAGCGCCGGGGGGGGACGGCAATCAGATACGCAGTATTTT. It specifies CASSAGGGRQSDTQYF.

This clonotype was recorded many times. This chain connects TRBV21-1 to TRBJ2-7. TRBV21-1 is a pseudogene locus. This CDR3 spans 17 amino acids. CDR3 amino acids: CASSKNVATLTSYEQYF. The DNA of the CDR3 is TGTGCCAGCAGCAAAAATGTCGCGACGCTGACCTCCTACGAGCAGTACTTC.

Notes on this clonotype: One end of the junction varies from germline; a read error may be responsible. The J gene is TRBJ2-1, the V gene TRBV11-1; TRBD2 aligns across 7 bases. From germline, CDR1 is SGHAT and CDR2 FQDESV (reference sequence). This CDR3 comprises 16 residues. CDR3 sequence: CASSQWGGSSYKEQFF. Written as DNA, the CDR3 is TGTGCCAGCAGCCAATGGGGGGGGAGCTCCTACAAGGAGCAGTTCTTC.

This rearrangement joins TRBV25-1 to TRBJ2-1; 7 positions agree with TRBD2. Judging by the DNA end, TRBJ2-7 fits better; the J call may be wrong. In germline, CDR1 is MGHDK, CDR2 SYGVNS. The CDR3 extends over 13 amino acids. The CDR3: CASKGRDYNEQYF. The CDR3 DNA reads TGTGCCAGCAAGGGGAGGGACTACAATGAGCAGTACTTC.

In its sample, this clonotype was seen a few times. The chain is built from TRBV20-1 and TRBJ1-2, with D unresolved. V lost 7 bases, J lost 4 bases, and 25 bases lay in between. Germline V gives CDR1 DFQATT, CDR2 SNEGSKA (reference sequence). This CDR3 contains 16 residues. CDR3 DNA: TGCAGTGACGTTACCGGCGGAGGGCGGAGTTTCTATGGCTACACCTTC. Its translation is CSDVTGGGRSFYGYTF.

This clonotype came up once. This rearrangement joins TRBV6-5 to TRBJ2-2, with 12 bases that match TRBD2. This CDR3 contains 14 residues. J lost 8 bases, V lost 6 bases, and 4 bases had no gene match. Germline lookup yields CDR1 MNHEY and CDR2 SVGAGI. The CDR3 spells CASSRGLAGGELFF. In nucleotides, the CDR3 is TGTGCCAGCAGCCGCGGACTAGCGGGGGGGGAGCTGTTTTTT.

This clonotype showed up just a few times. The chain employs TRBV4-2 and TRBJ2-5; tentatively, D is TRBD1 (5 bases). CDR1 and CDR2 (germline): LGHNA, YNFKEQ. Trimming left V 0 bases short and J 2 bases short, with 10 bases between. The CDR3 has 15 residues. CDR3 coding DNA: TGTGCCAGCAGCCAAGACAGGGTGGAACAAGAGACCCAGTACTTC. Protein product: CASSQDRVEQETQYF.

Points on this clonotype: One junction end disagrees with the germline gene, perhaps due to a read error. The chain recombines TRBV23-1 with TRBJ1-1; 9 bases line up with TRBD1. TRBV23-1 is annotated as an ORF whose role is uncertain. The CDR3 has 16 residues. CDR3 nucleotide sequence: TGCGCCAGCAGTCAATCAGTGAGGGACAGGGAAACTGAAACTTTCTTT. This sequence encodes CASSQSVRDRETETFF.

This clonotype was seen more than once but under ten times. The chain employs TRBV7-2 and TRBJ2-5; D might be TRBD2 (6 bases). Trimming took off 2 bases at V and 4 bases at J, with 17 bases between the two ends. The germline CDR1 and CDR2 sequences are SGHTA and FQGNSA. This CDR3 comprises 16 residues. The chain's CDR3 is CASSLFAGPGLETQYF. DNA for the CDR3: TGTGCCAGCAGCTTATTTGCGGGACCAGGGTTAGAGACCCAGTACTTC.

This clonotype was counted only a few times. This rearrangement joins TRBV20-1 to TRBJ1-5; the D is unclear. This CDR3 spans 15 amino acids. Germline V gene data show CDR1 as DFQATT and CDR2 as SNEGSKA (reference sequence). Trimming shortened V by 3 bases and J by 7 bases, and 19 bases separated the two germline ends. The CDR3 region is CSASSWASRRQPQHF. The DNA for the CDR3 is TGCAGTGCTAGTTCATGGGCCAGTCGTAGGCAGCCCCAGCATTTT.

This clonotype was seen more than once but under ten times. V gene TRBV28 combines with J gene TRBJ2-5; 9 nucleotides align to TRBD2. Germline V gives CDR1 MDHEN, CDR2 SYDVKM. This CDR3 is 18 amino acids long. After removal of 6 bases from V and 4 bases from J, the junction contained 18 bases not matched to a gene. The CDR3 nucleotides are TGTGCCAGCAGCCGCATGATAGCGGGAGAGGGTACCAGAGAGACCCAGTACTTC. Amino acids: CASSRMIAGEGTRETQYF. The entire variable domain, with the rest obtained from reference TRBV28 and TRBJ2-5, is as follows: DVKVTQSSRYLVKRTGEKVFLECVQDMDHENMFWYRQDPGLGLRLIYFSYDVKMKEKGDIPEGYSVSREKKERFSLILESASTNQTSMYLCASSRMIAGEGTRETQYFGPGTRLLVL.

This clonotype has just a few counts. CDR3 coding DNA: TGCAGTGCTTTGGACAGGGTCCGGAACACTGAAGCTTTCTTT. This codes for CSALDRVRNTEAFF. The J gene is TRBJ1-1, the V gene TRBV20-1, with TRBD1 matching 8 bases. Germline CDR1 and CDR2: DFQATT and SNEGSKA (reference sequence). J gave up 1 base and V 5 bases, and 6 bases lay outside the gene matches. The CDR3 is made up of 14 amino acids.

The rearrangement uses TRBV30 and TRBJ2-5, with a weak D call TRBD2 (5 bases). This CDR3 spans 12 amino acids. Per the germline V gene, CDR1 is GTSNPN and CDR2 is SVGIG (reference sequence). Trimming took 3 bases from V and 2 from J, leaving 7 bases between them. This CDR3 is CAWSRDQETQYF. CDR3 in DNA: TGTGCCTGGAGCCGGGATCAAGAGACCCAGTACTTC.

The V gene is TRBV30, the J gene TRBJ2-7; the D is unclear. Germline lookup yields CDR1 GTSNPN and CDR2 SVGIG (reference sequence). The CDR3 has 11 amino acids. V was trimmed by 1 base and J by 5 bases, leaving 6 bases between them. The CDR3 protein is CAWSDFHEQYF. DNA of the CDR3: TGTGCCTGGAGTGACTTCCACGAGCAGTACTTC.

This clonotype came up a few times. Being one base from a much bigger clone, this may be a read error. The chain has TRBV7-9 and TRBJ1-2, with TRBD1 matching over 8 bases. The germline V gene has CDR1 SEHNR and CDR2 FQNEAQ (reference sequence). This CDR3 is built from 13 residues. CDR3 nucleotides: TGTTCCAGCAGCTACGGGACAGGTGATGGCTACACCTTC. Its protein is CSSSYGTGDGYTF.

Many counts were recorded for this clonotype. CDR3 protein: CASSLSSGSGADTQYF. The CDR3 DNA follows: TGCGCCAGCAGCTTGTCCTCCGGGAGTGGCGCAGATACGCAGTATTTT. The rearrangement joins TRBV5-1 to TRBJ2-3; D perhaps matches TRBD2 (6 bases). CDR1 and CDR2 (germline): SGHRS, YFSETQ. The CDR3 covers 16 residues. The V end was cut by 1 base, the J end by 4 bases, with 16 bases between.

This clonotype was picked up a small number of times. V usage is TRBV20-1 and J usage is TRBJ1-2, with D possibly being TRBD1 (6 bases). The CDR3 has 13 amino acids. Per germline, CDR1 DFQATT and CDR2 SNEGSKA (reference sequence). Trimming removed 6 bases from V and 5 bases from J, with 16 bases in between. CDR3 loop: CSAGGLQTYGYTF. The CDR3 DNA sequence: TGCAGTGCCGGGGGGCTACAAACATATGGCTACACCTTC.

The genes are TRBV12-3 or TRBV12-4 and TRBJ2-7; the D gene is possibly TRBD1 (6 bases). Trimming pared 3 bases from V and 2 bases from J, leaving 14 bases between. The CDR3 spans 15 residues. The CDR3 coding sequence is TGTGCCAGCAGTTTCGGGACACGGAGCCCCTACGAGCAGTACTTC. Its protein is CASSFGTRSPYEQYF.

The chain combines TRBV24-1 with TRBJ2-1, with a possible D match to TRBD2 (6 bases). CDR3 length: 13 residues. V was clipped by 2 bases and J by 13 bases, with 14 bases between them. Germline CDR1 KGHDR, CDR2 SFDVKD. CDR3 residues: CATSDSSGETQFF. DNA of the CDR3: TGTGCCACCAGTGATTCGTCGGGGGAGACCCAGTTCTTC.

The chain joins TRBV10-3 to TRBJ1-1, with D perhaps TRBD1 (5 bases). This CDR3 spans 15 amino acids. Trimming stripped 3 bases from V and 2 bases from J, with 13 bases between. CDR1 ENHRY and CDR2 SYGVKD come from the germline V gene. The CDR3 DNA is TGTGCCATCAGTGACCACGGGACGGTTAACACTGAAGCTTTCTTT. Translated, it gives CAISDHGTVNTEAFF.

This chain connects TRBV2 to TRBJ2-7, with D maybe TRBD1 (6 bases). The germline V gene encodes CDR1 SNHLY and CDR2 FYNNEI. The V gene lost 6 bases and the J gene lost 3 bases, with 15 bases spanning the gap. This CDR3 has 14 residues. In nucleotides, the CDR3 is TGTGCCAGCAGAAGGGGCAGGGGCTTCTACGAGCAGTACTTC. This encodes CASRRGRGFYEQYF.

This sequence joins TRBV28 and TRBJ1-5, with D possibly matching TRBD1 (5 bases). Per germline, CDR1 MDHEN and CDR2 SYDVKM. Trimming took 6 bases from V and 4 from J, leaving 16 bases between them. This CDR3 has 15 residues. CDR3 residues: CASSVIGRENQPQHF. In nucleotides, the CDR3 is TGTGCCAGCAGCGTAATAGGCAGGGAAAATCAGCCCCAGCATTTT.

Here the CDR3 DNA reads TGTGCCAGCAGAACAGGGACTAGCGGGGGGGCAGTCAATGAGCAGTTCTTC. Protein sequence: CASRTGTSGGAVNEQFF. The chain joins TRBV7-2 to TRBJ2-1; 16 nucleotides match TRBD2. Germline assignment: CDR1 SGHTA and CDR2 FQGNSA. V lost 6 bases, J lost 6 bases, and 8 bases stayed unmatched. This CDR3 comprises 17 residues. Combining the CDR3 with reference TRBV7-2 and TRBJ2-1 gives the whole variable domain GAGVSQSPSNKVTEKGKDVELRCDPISGHTALYWYRQSLGQGLEFLIYFQGNSAPDKSGLPSDRFSAERTGGSVSTLTIQRTQQEDSAVYLCASRTGTSGGAVNEQFFGPGTRLTVL.